Shown below are 29 T cell receptor beta chains from a single sample sequenced in a study of cytomegalovirus exposure and HLA in healthy donors. TCRdb's copy holds only in-frame clones and misses some; the assay was immunoSEQ multiplex PCR. There are roughly 130,000 clones in the sample; roughly four fifths occur only once, and approximately 1.4% lies in the top ten. The sample taken for sequencing was PBMCs. The source is a woman younger than 45 in good health and CMV-seronegative.

The chain employs TRBV6-1 and TRBJ1-1, with 7 bases identical to TRBD1. CDR1 is MNHNS and CDR2 is SASEGT in the germline V gene. The CDR3 is made up of 14 amino acids. V lost 4 bases, J lost 3 bases, and 5 bases stayed unmatched. CDR3 protein: CASSGQGWDTEAFF. Here the CDR3 DNA reads TGTGCCAGCAGTGGACAGGGATGGGACACTGAAGCTTTCTTT.

V is TRBV5-4 and J is TRBJ2-3; TRBD2 matches at 13 bases. CDR3 length: 17 residues. The germline CDR1 and CDR2 sequences are SGHNT and YYREEE (reference sequence). The junction had 9 bases not matched to a gene; V was cut back by 4 bases and J by 4 bases. In DNA, the CDR3 is TGTGCCAGCAGCGCCGGACTAGCGGGGGCCGCTGCAGATACGCAGTATTTT. Protein sequence: CASSAGLAGAAADTQYF.

V gene TRBV27 combines with J gene TRBJ2-5; D not certain. The better agreement between TRBJ2-7 and the DNA end casts doubt on the J call. The CDR3 length is 13 residues. Germline V CDR1 and CDR2: MNHEY, SMNVEV (reference sequence). The CDR3 nucleotides are TGTGCCAGCAGTTTAGGAGCCTCCTACGAGCAGTACTTC. Protein sequence: CASSLGASYEQYF.

The chain recombines TRBV6-5 with TRBJ2-1, with TRBD1 matching over 7 bases. Germline CDR1 MNHEY, CDR2 SVGAGI. The CDR3 totals 16 residues. Trimming removed 3 bases from V and 2 bases from J; junction bases left unmatched: 7. The CDR3 DNA sequence: TGTGCCAGCAGTTATAGTACAGGGGAGCCCTACAATGAGCAGTTCTTC. As protein: CASSYSTGEPYNEQFF.

The V gene is TRBV4-1, the J gene TRBJ1-5, with D unclear. Germline loops: CDR1 MGHRA, CDR2 YSYEKL. V was cut by 3 bases and J by 7 bases, with 16 bases left in between. The CDR3 runs 15 residues. CDR3 in amino acids: CASSQSPGPGQPQHF. DNA of the CDR3: TGCGCCAGCAGCCAGAGTCCCGGGCCGGGGCAGCCCCAGCATTTT.

The chain combines TRBV19 with TRBJ1-2; maybe TRBD1 (5 bases). The CDR3 contains 16 residues. The V and J ends lost 7 bases and 0 bases respectively, with 18 bases between them. Germline assignment: CDR1 LNHDA and CDR2 SQIVND (reference sequence). In nucleotides, the CDR3 is TGTGCCAGTAAGACCCCCCCCCGGGGGTCTAACTATGGCTACACCTTC. Protein: CASKTPPRGSNYGYTF.

This clone was counted only a few times. The rearrangement links TRBV28 to TRBJ1-6, with 9 bases identical to TRBD1. The CDR3 contains 14 residues. V lost 3 bases to trimming and J lost 10 bases; unmatched junction nucleotides: 4. Germline CDR1 reads MDHEN; CDR2 reads SYDVKM. The CDR3: CASSLGTGRSPLHF. CDR3 DNA: TGTGCCAGCAGTTTGGGGACAGGGCGATCACCCCTCCACTTT.

The V and J genes are TRBV5-4 and TRBJ1-4; D possibly corresponds to TRBD1 (6 bases). Germline-derived CDR1 and CDR2 are SGHNT and YYREEE (reference sequence). V was clipped by 5 bases and J by 6 bases, with 14 bases between them. The CDR3 is 14 amino acids. This CDR3 reads CASSPGTRDEKLFF. CDR3 bases: TGTGCCAGCAGTCCAGGGACAAGGGATGAAAAACTGTTTTTT.

CDR3 sequence (DNA): TGTGCCAGCAGCCAACGCAGGGGTTCCTACAATGAGCAGTTCTTC. This translates into CASSQRRGSYNEQFF. The V and J genes are TRBV4-2 and TRBJ2-1; perhaps TRBD1 as D (6 bases). The CDR3 is made up of 15 amino acids. Trimming took 2 bases from V and 1 from J, leaving 9 bases between them. Germline loops: CDR1 LGHNA, CDR2 YNFKEQ.

The rearrangement uses TRBV5-6 and TRBJ2-7; 7 bases are a match to TRBD2. This CDR3 comprises 13 residues. The trim removed 4 bases at V and 3 bases at J, leaving 4 bases unmatched. CDR1 is SGHDT, CDR2 YYEEEE, per germline. The CDR3 loop is CASSDGGFYEQYF. The DNA for the CDR3 is TGTGCCAGCAGCGACGGGGGGTTCTACGAGCAGTACTTC.

V and J are TRBV11-2 and TRBJ2-5; TRBD2 matches 12 bases. The CDR3 extends over 17 amino acids. CDR1 SGHAT and CDR2 FQNNGV come from the germline V gene. V dropped 7 bases and J dropped 5; count of bases not matched to a gene: 14. The CDR3 here is CASTKRIPGLAGETQYF. CDR3 in DNA: TGTGCCAGCACCAAAAGAATACCGGGACTAGCGGGTGAGACCCAGTACTTC.

V usage is TRBV7-9 and J usage is TRBJ2-7, with a possible D match to TRBD1 (6 bases). The CDR3 length is 15 residues. Looked up from germline, CDR1 is SEHNR and CDR2 is FQNEAQ (reference sequence). The V end was cut by 5 bases, the J end by 1 base, with 15 bases between. CDR3 sequence reads: CASSLLRGLSYEQYF. CDR3 bases: TGTGCCAGCAGCCTCCTCAGGGGCCTTTCCTACGAGCAGTACTTC.

The chain links TRBV7-8 to TRBJ1-2; a weak D match, TRBD1 (5 bases). The germline V gene encodes CDR1 SGHVS and CDR2 FQNEAQ. Deletions cut 3 bases from V and 4 bases from J, with 15 bases between. CDR3 length equals 15 residues. The DNA of the CDR3 is TGTGCCAGCAGCTTCCAAGGGGTCCCGGGCTATGGCTACACCTTC. Amino acids: CASSFQGVPGYGYTF.

This clone was found once. The DNA of the CDR3 is TGCGCCAGCAGCTTGACTTCGGGACACTACGAGCAGTACTTC. Translating gives CASSLTSGHYEQYF. This sequence joins TRBV5-1 and TRBJ2-7, with TRBD1 as a possible D gene (6 bases). Germline assignment: CDR1 SGHRS and CDR2 YFSETQ. The CDR3 runs 14 residues. Trimming took off 1 base at V and 3 bases at J, with 11 bases between the two ends.

The chain carries TRBV5-5 and TRBJ1-3, with no clear D. The CDR3 is made up of 15 amino acids. V was trimmed by 0 bases and J by 4 bases, leaving 11 bases between them. Per germline, CDR1 SGHKS and CDR2 YYEKEE (reference sequence). This CDR3 is CASSLGIQAGNTIYF. CDR3 bases: TGTGCCAGCAGCTTGGGTATTCAGGCAGGAAACACCATATATTTT. The full variable domain, rest sourced from reference TRBV5-5 and TRBJ1-3, is DAGVTQSPTHLIKTRGQQVTLRCSPISGHKSVSWYQQVLGQGPQFIFQYYEKEERGRGNFPDRFSARQFPNYSSELNVNALLLGDSALYLCASSLGIQAGNTIYFGEGSWLTVV.

This rearrangement joins TRBV5-1 to TRBJ1-1, with a tentative D call TRBD1 (5 bases). CDR3 size: 13 residues. The germline V and J ends were trimmed by 1 base and 4 bases, with 8 bases remaining between them. Germline V lookup: CDR1 SGHRS, CDR2 YFSETQ. Written as DNA, the CDR3 is TGCGCCAGCAGCTTGTTGGGGGGCACTGAAGCTTTCTTT. Translation: CASSLLGGTEAFF.

The genes are TRBV5-1 and TRBJ1-6; possibly TRBD1 for D (5 bases). The V end was cut by 7 bases, the J end by 7 bases, with 9 bases between. Germline loops: CDR1 SGHRS, CDR2 YFSETQ. The CDR3 is 12 residues long. The CDR3 reads CASRGGNSPLHF. In DNA form, the CDR3 reads TGCGCCAGCCGTGGGGGGAATTCACCCCTCCACTTT.

This clone was seen once. The rearrangement joins TRBV2 to TRBJ2-3; no firm D call. This CDR3 is 15 amino acids long. Germline CDR1 reads SNHLY; CDR2 reads FYNNEI. Trimming removed 4 bases from V and 6 bases from J, with 17 bases in between. This chain's CDR3 is CASSGPGALSDTQYF. Written as DNA, the CDR3 is TGTGCCAGCAGTGGCCCCGGAGCCCTATCCGATACGCAGTATTTT.

V is TRBV7-2 and J is TRBJ2-1; D ambiguous. Trimming took off 5 bases at V and 7 bases at J, with 9 bases between the two ends. Germline V gives CDR1 SGHTA, CDR2 FQGNSA. This CDR3 comprises 12 residues. The CDR3 reads CASSPLENEQFF. The CDR3 DNA is TGTGCCAGCAGCCCCCTCGAGAATGAGCAGTTCTTC.

The sample holds a few counts of this clone. V and J are TRBV7-9 and TRBJ1-6; tentatively, D is TRBD1 (6 bases). The CDR3 is 14 amino acids. Trimming stripped 5 bases from V and 14 bases from J, with 19 bases between. The germline V gene encodes CDR1 SEHNR and CDR2 FQNEAQ (reference sequence). The CDR3 loop reads CASSQTTGFVTLHF. CDR3 DNA sequence: TGTGCCAGCAGCCAAACTACAGGGTTCGTCACCCTCCACTTT.

The rearrangement uses TRBV7-8 and TRBJ2-7, with TRBD1 matching over 8 bases. The V and J ends lost 3 bases and 3 bases, in that order; junction bases with no gene match: 4. CDR3 length equals 14 residues. Germline CDR1 is SGHVS and CDR2 is FQNEAQ. The CDR3 region is CASSLRQGFYEQYF. The CDR3 bases are TGTGCCAGCAGCTTGAGACAGGGGTTCTACGAGCAGTACTTC.

The chain recombines TRBV2 with TRBJ1-2; D gene unclear. V was pared by 5 bases and J by 6 bases, with 16 bases between. CDR1 and CDR2 (germline): SNHLY, FYNNEI. There are 14 residues in the CDR3. The CDR3 bases are TGTGCCAGCAGTAGTTTCTCGGAGGGTAATGGCTACACCTTC. It codes for CASSSFSEGNGYTF.

The CDR3 DNA reads TGTGCCAGCAGCTTATTCGGGTACGAGCAGTACTTC. Residues: CASSLFGYEQYF. The gene calls are TRBV7-9 and TRBJ2-7; D not certain. This CDR3 region has 12 residues. Germline CDR1 is SEHNR and CDR2 is FQNEAQ (reference sequence). Trimming pared 2 bases from V and 4 bases from J, leaving 6 bases between. Combining the CDR3 with reference TRBV7-9 and TRBJ2-7 gives the whole variable domain DTGVSQNPRHKITKRGQNVTFRCDPISEHNRLYWYRQTLGQGPEFLTYFQNEAQLEKSRLLSDRFSAERPKGSFSTLEIQRTEQGDSAMYLCASSLFGYEQYFGPGTRLTVT.

V usage is TRBV29-1 and J usage is TRBJ2-5; 11 bases align to TRBD1. V was pared by 7 bases and J by 4 bases, with 5 bases of the junction left unmatched. The CDR3 covers 13 residues. Germline V CDR1 and CDR2: SQVTM, ANQGSEA. The CDR3 DNA follows: TGCAGCGGGAGGGGACAGGGGGGAGAGACCCAGTACTTC. Its translation: CSGRGQGGETQYF.

The V and J genes are TRBV5-1 and TRBJ1-1, with 7 bases that match TRBD1. V lost 5 bases and J lost 1; bases outside the gene matches: 5. Germline CDR1 and CDR2: SGHRS and YFSETQ. The CDR3 contains 14 residues. The CDR3 reads CASRDHRGNTEAFF. The CDR3, as DNA: TGCGCCAGCAGGGATCACAGGGGGAACACTGAAGCTTTCTTT.

This clone was seen only once. V is TRBV2 and J is TRBJ1-4; the match to TRBD1 covers 9 bases. CDR3 length: 14 amino acids. Germline V gene lookup returns CDR1 SNHLY and CDR2 FYNNEI. The trim removed 3 bases at V and 6 bases at J, leaving 2 bases unmatched. The CDR3 loop is CASSEGQGYEKLFF. The CDR3 DNA is TGTGCCAGCAGTGAGGGACAGGGCTATGAAAAACTGTTTTTT.

The chain recombines TRBV30 with TRBJ2-5; TRBD1 is a possible D gene (6 bases). In germline, CDR1 is GTSNPN, CDR2 SVGIG (reference sequence). The CDR3 runs to 17 residues. V shed 1 base and J shed 5 bases, with 23 bases lying between them. The CDR3 region has the DNA TGTGCCTGGAGTGGTGGGTCGGGACACCCGGTGTGGGAGACCCAGTACTTC. Residues: CAWSGGSGHPVWETQYF.

The rearrangement links TRBV2 to TRBJ1-3; a possible D gene is TRBD1 (5 bases). This CDR3 contains 14 residues. Trimming removed 2 bases from V and 2 bases from J, with 7 bases in between. Germline values: CDR1 SNHLY, CDR2 FYNNEI. The CDR3 sequence: CASSEQGTGNTIYF. The DNA for the CDR3 is TGTGCCAGCAGTGAACAGGGAACTGGAAACACCATATATTTT.

The chain joins TRBV27 to TRBJ1-2; D is possibly TRBD1 (6 bases). This CDR3 has 15 amino acids. V was pared by 6 bases and J by 6 bases, with 20 bases between. Germline CDR1 MNHEY, CDR2 SMNVEV (reference sequence). The CDR3 nucleotides are TGTGCCAGCAGCCCCTTTCACAGGGATAGGGATGGCTACACCTTC. It translates to CASSPFHRDRDGYTF.